This T cell receptor beta chain was identified during a study of cytomegalovirus exposure and HLA in healthy donors. Whole-study findings and limits: The study recorded 150 to 200 TCR beta chains that were cytomegalovirus-associated. Further analysis was carried out later, and it showed several of the most significant clusters appearing linked to common viral pathogens. Excluded: some indistinguishable V segments such as TRBV6-2 and TRBV6-3.

The primer mix had 60 Vbeta and 13 Jbeta primers. Source study methods: Approximately 11 million of 80 million to 85 million unique TCR beta chains were shared, per a later count. Here immunoSEQ multiplex PCR was the method, and the copy in TCRdb shows in-frame clones only, minus some. That table supplies the V and J calls and clone size; D and trimming were determined from the DNA. Here the sample spans under 150,000 clones, around 84% being singletons. With 2 bases removed from V and 0 bases from J, the gap between germline ends came to 11 bases. The CDR3 length is 16 residues. CDR1 and CDR2 from the germline V gene are SEHNR and FQNEAQ (reference sequence). In the case of this clone: The target antigen is unknown.

The origin of this receptor is a man aged 50 or older in good health and CMV-seronegative. Sequenced: PBMCs. The chain links TRBV7-9 to TRBJ2-4, with no clear D. The CDR3 is CASSLYVARAKNIQYF. The CDR3 DNA reads as TGTGCCAGCAGCTTATATGTTGCCAGAGCCAAAAACATTCAGTACTTC.